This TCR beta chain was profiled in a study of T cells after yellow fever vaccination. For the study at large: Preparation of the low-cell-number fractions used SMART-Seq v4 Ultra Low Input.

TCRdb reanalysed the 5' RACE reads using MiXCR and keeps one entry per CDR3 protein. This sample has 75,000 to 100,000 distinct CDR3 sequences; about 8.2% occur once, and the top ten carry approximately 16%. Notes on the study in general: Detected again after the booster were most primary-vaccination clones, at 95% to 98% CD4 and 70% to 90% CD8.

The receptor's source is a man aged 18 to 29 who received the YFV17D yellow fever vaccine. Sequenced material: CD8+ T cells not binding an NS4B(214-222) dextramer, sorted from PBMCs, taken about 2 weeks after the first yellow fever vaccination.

The chain's CDR3 is CSVFWSSYNEQFF. The CDR3, as DNA: TGCAGCGTTTTTTGGAGCTCCTACAATGAGCAGTTCTTC. The gene calls are TRBV29-1 and TRBJ2-1; D is undetermined. This CDR3 has 13 amino acids. Between the trimmed V and J ends, which lost 5 bases and 0 bases, there was a span of 8 bases. Germline-derived CDR1 and CDR2 are SQVTM and ANQGSEA.